The 32 T cell receptor beta chains given below trace back to one sample, sequenced in a study of blood T cell repertoires in COVID-19. Assay used: immunoSEQ multiplex PCR; TCRdb lists only in-frame clones, some missing. Seen here are more than 200,000 clones, 65% to 85% observed once, and the top ten hold about 7.7%. The material sequenced was PBMCs or T cells enriched from blood (not recorded which). Receptors were obtained from a woman aged 35 to 49 with acute COVID-19.

V is TRBV6-2 or TRBV6-3 and J is TRBJ2-5; D not resolved. This CDR3 is 16 amino acids long. Germline V lookup: CDR1 MNHEY, CDR2 SVGEGT. V was clipped by 2 bases and J by 5 bases, with 18 bases between them. CDR3 residues: CASSYPFDTDHETQYF. As DNA, the CDR3 is TGTGCCAGCAGTTACCCATTTGACACGGATCACGAGACCCAGTACTTC.

In nucleotides, the CDR3 is TGTGCCAGCAGCCCAGGCATCGGTAGCAATCAGCCCCAGCATTTT. This sequence encodes CASSPGIGSNQPQHF. This chain links TRBV7-2 with TRBJ1-5; D remains ambiguous. Deletions cut 5 bases from V and 0 bases from J, with 11 bases between. CDR1 is SGHTA, CDR2 FQGNSA, per germline. CDR3 length: 15 amino acids.

V is TRBV18 and J is TRBJ2-3, with 9 bases lining up with TRBD1. Germline values: CDR1 KGHSH, CDR2 LQKENI. J was trimmed by 5 bases and V by 0 bases; bases with no gene match: 9. The CDR3 sequence is 17 residues long. CDR3 bases: TGTGCCAGCTCACCACCGGCAAACAGGGGGCTTCTAGATACGCAGTATTTT. As protein: CASSPPANRGLLDTQYF. Combining the CDR3 with reference TRBV18 and TRBJ2-3 gives the whole variable domain NAGVMQNPRHLVRRRGQEARLRCSPMKGHSHVYWYRQLPEEGLKFMVYLQKENIIDESGMPKERFSAEFPKEGPSILRIQQVVRGDSAAYFCASSPPANRGLLDTQYFGPGTRLTVL.

The genes are TRBV6-4 and TRBJ2-1; D uncertain. The V end was cut by 8 bases, the J end by 4 bases, with 12 bases between. The CDR3 covers 13 residues. Per germline, CDR1 MRHNA and CDR2 SNTAGT. The CDR3 nucleotides are TGTGCCAGCTCCGAACTCCCGTACAATGAGCAGTTCTTC. Residues: CASSELPYNEQFF.

V is TRBV7-9 and J is TRBJ1-1; 7 positions agree with TRBD1. The CDR3 loop spans 15 amino acids. Trimming cost V 6 bases and J 3 bases; bases outside gene matches: 10. Germline CDR1 and CDR2: SEHNR and FQNEAQ (reference sequence). The CDR3 spells CASRKIQGVYTEAFF. The CDR3 nucleotides are TGTGCCAGCAGGAAGATTCAGGGGGTATACACTGAAGCTTTCTTT.

This chain connects TRBV7-9 to TRBJ1-6; D is undetermined. This CDR3 region has 14 residues. V was shortened by 5 bases and J by 9 bases, with 14 bases between the two germline ends. Germline CDR1 and CDR2: SEHNR and FQNEAQ (reference sequence). CDR3 region: CASSREVERSPLHF. CDR3 nucleotides: TGTGCCAGCAGCCGTGAAGTGGAGCGTTCACCCCTCCACTTT.

This chain connects TRBV24-1 to TRBJ2-1, with TRBD2 matching 9 bases. The germline CDR1 and CDR2 sequences are KGHDR and SFDVKD. Trimming at V came to 3 bases and at J to 6 bases, leaving 8 bases not matched to a gene. The CDR3 spans 16 residues. The CDR3: CATSDPGLASRNEQFF. For the CDR3, the DNA is TGTGCCACCAGTGATCCGGGACTAGCATCCCGCAATGAGCAGTTCTTC.

Here the CDR3 DNA reads TGTGCCAGCAGCGTAGATTGGGGAGCGAGCTATGGCTACACCTTC. Encoded protein: CASSVDWGASYGYTF. The V gene is TRBV9, the J gene TRBJ1-2; D is uncertain. The V gene's germline CDR1 is SGDLS and CDR2 YYNGEE. This CDR3 contains 15 residues. V gave up 0 bases and J gave up 4 bases, with 13 bases separating them. The entire variable domain, with the rest obtained from reference TRBV9 and TRBJ1-2, is as follows: DSGVTQTPKHLITATGQRVTLRCSPRSGDLSVYWYQQSLDQGLQFLIQYYNGEERAKGNILERFSAQQFPDLHSELNLSSLELGDSALYFCASSVDWGASYGYTFGSGTRLTVV.

The chain links TRBV7-9 to TRBJ1-1; D uncertain. Germline V gene sequence: CDR1 SEHNR, CDR2 FQNEAQ (reference sequence). The ends were cut back, 3 bases at V and 8 bases at J, with 13 bases in the middle. The CDR3 covers 13 residues. For the CDR3, the DNA is TGTGCCAGCAGCTTTGAGCGGTGGACCGAAGCTTTCTTT. It is translated as CASSFERWTEAFF.

The CDR3 loop is CASSAREGSYNEQFF. In DNA form, the CDR3 reads TGTGCCAGCAGCGCCCGGGAGGGATCCTACAATGAGCAGTTCTTC. This chain uses TRBV9 with TRBJ2-1; 8 positions match TRBD2. After removal of 3 bases from V and 1 base from J, the junction contained 3 bases not matched to a gene. Germline V gene sequence: CDR1 SGDLS, CDR2 YYNGEE. This CDR3 has 15 amino acids.

This clone occurred a few times. The chain combines TRBV30 with TRBJ2-2; D ambiguous. Germline CDR1 GTSNPN, CDR2 SVGIG (reference sequence). The CDR3 is 13 amino acids. V lost 5 bases, J lost 2 bases, and 9 bases lay in between. For the CDR3, the DNA is TGTGCCTGGTCCCCCTATAACACCGGGGAGCTGTTTTTT. Translation gives CAWSPYNTGELFF.

The chain is built from TRBV21-1 and TRBJ2-5; the D segment call TRBD1 is taken from the table without a DNA check. TRBV21-1 is classified as a pseudogene. The CDR3 has 13 amino acids. CDR3 region: CASTGPGNETQYF. The CDR3 nucleotides read TGTGCCAGCACCGGGCCAGGGAACGAGACCCAGTACTTC.

The chain carries TRBV4-3 and TRBJ1-2; weak D call: TRBD1 (6 bases). Trimming took 0 bases from V and 8 from J, leaving 13 bases between them. This CDR3 is 14 amino acids long. Germline V gene lookup returns CDR1 LGHNA and CDR2 YSLEER. Here the CDR3 DNA reads TGCGCCAGCAGCCAAGATCGAGGGGGAAACGGCTACACCTTC. Translated, it gives CASSQDRGGNGYTF.

The V and J genes are TRBV29-1 and TRBJ1-2, with 10 positions matching TRBD1. CDR3 length: 14 residues. Trimming took 3 bases from V and 7 from J; bases not matched to a gene: 8. From germline, CDR1 is SQVTM and CDR2 ANQGSEA. As DNA, the CDR3 is TGCAGCGTTGACCGCGGACAGGGGGGAGGTGGCTACACCTTC. It specifies CSVDRGQGGGGYTF.

The chain links TRBV2 to TRBJ1-5, with 7 bases matching TRBD1. There are 14 residues in the CDR3. V was pared by 3 bases and J by 3 bases, with 2 bases of the junction left unmatched. The germline CDR1 and CDR2 sequences are SNHLY and FYNNEI. The CDR3 bases are TGTGCCAGCAGTGAGGACAGGCCCAATCAGCCCCAGCATTTT. It specifies CASSEDRPNQPQHF.

The J gene is TRBJ1-4, the V gene TRBV28; D perhaps matches TRBD1 (6 bases). CDR3 size: 15 residues. The germline V and J ends were trimmed by 5 bases and 3 bases, with 13 bases remaining between them. Germline V gene lookup returns CDR1 MDHEN and CDR2 SYDVKM. The CDR3 loop reads CASSIIGGANEKLFF. The DNA for the CDR3 is TGTGCCAGCAGTATTATAGGGGGTGCTAATGAAAAACTGTTTTTT.

The table lists this clone with a few counts. The chain joins TRBV7-2 to TRBJ2-2; 7 bases line up with TRBD1. The CDR3 runs 15 residues. V lost 4 bases, J lost 4 bases, and 6 bases stayed unmatched. From germline, CDR1 is SGHTA and CDR2 FQGNSA. CDR3 loop: CASSSDRVGTGELFF. The CDR3 DNA reads TGTGCCAGCAGCTCAGACAGGGTCGGCACCGGGGAGCTGTTTTTT. The full variable domain, in which reference TRBV7-2 and TRBJ2-2 provide the parts outside the CDR3, is GAGVSQSPSNKVTEKGKDVELRCDPISGHTALYWYRQSLGQGLEFLIYFQGNSAPDKSGLPSDRFSAERTGGSVSTLTIQRTQQEDSAVYLCASSSDRVGTGELFFGEGSRLTVL.

V is TRBV7-8 and J is TRBJ1-3, with 7 bases identical to TRBD1. The germline V gene has CDR1 SGHVS and CDR2 FQNEAQ. V trimming: 5 bases; J trimming: 2 bases; junction bases outside the gene matches: 9. The CDR3 contains 16 residues. Here the CDR3 DNA reads TGTGCCAGCAGCCCACAACAGGGGTCGGCTGGAAACACCATATATTTT. Translation gives CASSPQQGSAGNTIYF.

The chain is built from TRBV19 and TRBJ2-1; possible D gene TRBD1, 6 bases. The germline V gene has CDR1 LNHDA and CDR2 SQIVND (reference sequence). This CDR3 spans 15 amino acids. Trimming left V 3 bases short and J 7 bases short, with 16 bases between. The CDR3 nucleotides read TGTGCCAGTAGTATGCTAGGACAGTTCGGAAATGAGCAGTTCTTC. Its protein product is CASSMLGQFGNEQFF.

This clone was seen a few times. The genes are TRBV9 and TRBJ2-3; 8 bases agree with TRBD2. The CDR3 extends over 15 amino acids. Germline V gene sequence: CDR1 SGDLS, CDR2 YYNGEE. The junction had 7 bases not matched to a gene; V was cut back by 4 bases and J by 3 bases. CDR3 sequence (DNA): TGTGCCAGCAGCCCCCGGGGGGGCGGGACAGATACGCAGTATTTT. Protein product: CASSPRGGGTDTQYF.

CDR3 sequence reads: CSVEDYLEQFF. The DNA of the CDR3 is TGCAGCGTTGAAGATTATCTGGAGCAGTTCTTC. This chain connects TRBV29-1 to TRBJ2-1; D call uncertain. The CDR3 runs to 11 residues. Germline V gene sequence: CDR1 SQVTM, CDR2 ANQGSEA. V lost 0 bases and J lost 10, with 7 bases in between.

The chain carries TRBV19 and TRBJ1-5, with D possibly matching TRBD1 (6 bases). The germline V gene has CDR1 LNHDA and CDR2 SQIVND (reference sequence). There are 15 residues in the CDR3. Trimming took off 3 bases at V and 5 bases at J, with 14 bases between the two ends. CDR3: CASSMRIGGHQPQHF. CDR3 bases: TGTGCCAGTAGTATGAGAATAGGGGGACATCAGCCCCAGCATTTT.

The table lists this clone with a count of one. The chain combines TRBV28 with TRBJ1-6; 7 positions match TRBD1. J gave up 6 bases and V 7 bases, and 18 bases lay outside the gene matches. CDR3 size: 18 residues. Per the germline V gene, CDR1 is MDHEN and CDR2 is SYDVKM. This CDR3 reads CASTIPSGRQGGNSPLHF. CDR3 in DNA: TGTGCCAGCACCATACCATCCGGGCGACAGGGTGGTAATTCACCCCTCCACTTT.

This clone was observed a handful of times. This chain uses TRBV2 with TRBJ1-3; no reliable D call. V lost 8 bases, J lost 0 bases, and 5 bases lay in between. This CDR3 has 12 amino acids. Germline values: CDR1 SNHLY, CDR2 FYNNEI. The CDR3 DNA reads TGTGCCAGCGAAGCCTCTGGAAACACCATATATTTT. The encoded protein is CASEASGNTIYF.

This clone was counted once. The genes are TRBV2 and TRBJ2-5, with 9 nucleotides matching TRBD2. Germline V lookup: CDR1 SNHLY, CDR2 FYNNEI. This CDR3 has 15 amino acids. The ends lost 4 bases at V and 4 bases at J; junction bases unmatched: 7. The CDR3 is CASSAKTLAGETQYF. The DNA of the CDR3 is TGTGCCAGCAGTGCAAAGACACTAGCGGGAGAGACCCAGTACTTC. The variable domain in full, completed from reference TRBV2 and TRBJ2-5, reads EPEVTQTPSHQVTQMGQEVILRCVPISNHLYFYWYRQILGQKVEFLVSFYNNEISEKSEIFDDQFSVERPDGSNFTLKIRSTKLEDSAMYFCASSAKTLAGETQYFGPGTRLLVL.

This clone occurred once. The gene calls are TRBV5-1 and TRBJ1-4; no clear D. V lost 5 bases to trimming and J lost 0 bases, with 14 bases between them. CDR3 length: 16 residues. From germline, CDR1 is SGHRS and CDR2 YFSETQ. The CDR3 region has the DNA TGCGCCAGCAGTCCGGACGGACTTGCAACTAATGAAAAACTGTTTTTT. Its translation is CASSPDGLATNEKLFF.

The genes are TRBV6-6 and TRBJ1-2; D is ambiguous. The germline V gene encodes CDR1 MNHNY and CDR2 SVGAGI (reference sequence). The germline V and J ends were trimmed by 11 bases and 1 base, with 14 bases remaining between them. The CDR3 has 13 residues. The CDR3 DNA sequence: TGTGCCTCGGCGGAAGGCTTTAACTATGGCTACACCTTC. This gives the protein CASAEGFNYGYTF.

The V gene is TRBV6-2 or TRBV6-3, the J gene TRBJ2-3; maybe TRBD2 (6 bases). Trimming pared 2 bases from V and 5 bases from J, leaving 14 bases between. Germline V gene lookup returns CDR1 MNHEY and CDR2 SVGEGT. The CDR3 covers 15 residues. The CDR3 coding sequence is TGTGCCAGCAGTTACGGTGGCGGGGTGGAAGATACGCAGTATTTT. It specifies CASSYGGGVEDTQYF.

The rearrangement uses TRBV12-3 or TRBV12-4 and TRBJ1-4, with a tentative D call TRBD1 (6 bases). This CDR3 contains 13 residues. Between the trimmed V and J ends, which lost 4 bases and 7 bases, there was a span of 10 bases. CDR3 in amino acids: CASSWGRSEKLFF. As DNA, the CDR3 is TGTGCCAGCAGTTGGGGGCGGAGTGAAAAACTGTTTTTT.

This clone occurred a few times. The J gene is TRBJ1-4, the V gene TRBV10-2; perhaps TRBD1 as D (5 bases). The CDR3 contains 15 residues. V gave up 3 bases and J gave up 7 bases, with 15 bases separating them. The germline CDR1 and CDR2 sequences are WSHSY and SAAADI. CDR3 bases: TGCGCCAGCAGTGATTTGGTCCGCGGGGGTGAAAAACTGTTTTTT. Its protein product is CASSDLVRGGEKLFF.

In nucleotides, the CDR3 is TGTGCCAGCAGCCCAGCTTCGGGGGTGACGGGCTACACCTTC. The encoded protein is CASSPASGVTGYTF. J is TRBJ1-2 and V is TRBV7-9; tentatively, D is TRBD1 (5 bases). Trimming took off 5 bases at V and 8 bases at J, with 18 bases between the two ends. Germline CDR1 SEHNR, CDR2 FQNEAQ (reference sequence). This CDR3 spans 14 amino acids.

The genes are TRBV19 and TRBJ1-1; 7 bases fit TRBD1. Germline loops: CDR1 LNHDA, CDR2 SQIVND (reference sequence). This CDR3 has 14 residues. Trimming cost V 7 bases and J 1 base; bases outside gene matches: 6. CDR3 DNA: TGTGCCAGTATCCGAAGGGACAGGAACACTGAAGCTTTCTTT. Amino acids: CASIRRDRNTEAFF.